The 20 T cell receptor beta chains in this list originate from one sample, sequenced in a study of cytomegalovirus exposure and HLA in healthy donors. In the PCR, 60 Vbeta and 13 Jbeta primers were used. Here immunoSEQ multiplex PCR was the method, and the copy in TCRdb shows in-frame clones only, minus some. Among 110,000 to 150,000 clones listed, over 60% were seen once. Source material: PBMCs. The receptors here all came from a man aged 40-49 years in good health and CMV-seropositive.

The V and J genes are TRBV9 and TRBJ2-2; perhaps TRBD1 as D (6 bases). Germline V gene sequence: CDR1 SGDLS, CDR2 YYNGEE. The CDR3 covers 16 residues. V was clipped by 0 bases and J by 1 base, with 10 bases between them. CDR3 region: CASSVAQGVNTGELFF. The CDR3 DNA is TGTGCCAGCAGCGTAGCACAGGGAGTGAACACCGGGGAGCTGTTTTTT.

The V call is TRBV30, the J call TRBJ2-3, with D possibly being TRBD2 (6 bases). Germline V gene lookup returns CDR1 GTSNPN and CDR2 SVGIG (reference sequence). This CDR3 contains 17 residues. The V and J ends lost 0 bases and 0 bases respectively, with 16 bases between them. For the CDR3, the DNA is TGTGCCTGGAGTGTATCCCGGACTACTCGTAGCACAGATACGCAGTATTTT. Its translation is CAWSVSRTTRSTDTQYF.

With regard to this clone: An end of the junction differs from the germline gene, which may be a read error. CDR3 residues: CASSLNSGGSEQYF. CDR3 DNA sequence: TGTGCTAGCAGCTTAAATTCGGGAGGGAGCGAGCAGTACTTC. The rearrangement joins TRBV7-7 to TRBJ2-7, with TRBD2 matching over 8 bases. CDR3 length: 14 amino acids. Germline V gene sequence: CDR1 SSHAT, CDR2 FNYEAQ (reference sequence).

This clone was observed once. The CDR3: CASSADYNSPLHF. The CDR3 region has the DNA TGTGCCAGCAGCGCGGATTATAATTCACCCCTCCACTTT. This chain links TRBV7-9 with TRBJ1-6; D is unclear. V was pared by 5 bases and J by 4 bases, with 6 bases between. Germline V gene sequence: CDR1 SEHNR, CDR2 FQNEAQ (reference sequence). The CDR3 spans 13 residues.

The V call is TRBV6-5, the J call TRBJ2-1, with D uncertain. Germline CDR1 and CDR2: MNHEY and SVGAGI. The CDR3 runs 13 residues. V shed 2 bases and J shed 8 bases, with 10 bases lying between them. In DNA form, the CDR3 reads TGTGCCAGCAGTTACCGACGACGGGATGAGCAGTTCTTC. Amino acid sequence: CASSYRRRDEQFF.

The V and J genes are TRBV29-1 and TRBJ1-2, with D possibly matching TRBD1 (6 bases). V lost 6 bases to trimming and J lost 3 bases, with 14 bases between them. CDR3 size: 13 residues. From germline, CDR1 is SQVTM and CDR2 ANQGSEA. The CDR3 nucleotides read TGCAGCGTCTCCCTCAGGGGATACTATGGCTACACCTTC. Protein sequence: CSVSLRGYYGYTF. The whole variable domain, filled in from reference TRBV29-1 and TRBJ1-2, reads SAVISQKPSRDICQRGTSLTIQCQVDSQVTMMFWYRQQPGQSLTLIATANQGSEATYESGFVIDKFPISRPNLTFSTLTVSNMSPEDSSIYLCSVSLRGYYGYTFGSGTRLTVV.

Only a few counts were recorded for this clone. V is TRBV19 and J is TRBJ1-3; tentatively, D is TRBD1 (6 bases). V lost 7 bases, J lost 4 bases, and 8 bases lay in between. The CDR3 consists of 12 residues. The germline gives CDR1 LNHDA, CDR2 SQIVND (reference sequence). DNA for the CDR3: TGTGCCAGTACGACAGGAGGAAACACCATATATTTT. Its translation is CASTTGGNTIYF.

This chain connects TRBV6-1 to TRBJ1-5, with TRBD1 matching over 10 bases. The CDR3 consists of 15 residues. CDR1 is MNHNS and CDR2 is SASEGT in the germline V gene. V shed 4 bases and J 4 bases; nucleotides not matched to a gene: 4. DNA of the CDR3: TGTGCCAGCAGTGGGGACAGGGGAGGGAATCAGCCCCAGCATTTT. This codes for CASSGDRGGNQPQHF.

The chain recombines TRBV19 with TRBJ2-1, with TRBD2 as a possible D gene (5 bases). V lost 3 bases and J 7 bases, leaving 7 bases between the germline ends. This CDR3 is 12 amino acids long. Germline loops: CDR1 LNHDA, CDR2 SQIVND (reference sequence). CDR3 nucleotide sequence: TGTGCCAGTAGTATGGGCGGGAATGAGCAGTTCTTC. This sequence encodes CASSMGGNEQFF.

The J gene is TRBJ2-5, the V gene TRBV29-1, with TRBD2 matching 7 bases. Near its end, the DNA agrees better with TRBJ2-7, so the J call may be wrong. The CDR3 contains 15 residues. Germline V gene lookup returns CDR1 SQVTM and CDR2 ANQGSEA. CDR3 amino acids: CSVVGPLALHYEQYF. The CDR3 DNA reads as TGCAGCGTTGTGGGTCCACTAGCGCTCCACTACGAGCAGTACTTC.

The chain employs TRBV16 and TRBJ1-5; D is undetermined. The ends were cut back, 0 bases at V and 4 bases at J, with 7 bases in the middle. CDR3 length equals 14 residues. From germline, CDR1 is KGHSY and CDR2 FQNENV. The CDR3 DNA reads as TGTGCCAGCAGCCAATCGACGGGTAATCAGCCCCAGCATTTT. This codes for CASSQSTGNQPQHF.

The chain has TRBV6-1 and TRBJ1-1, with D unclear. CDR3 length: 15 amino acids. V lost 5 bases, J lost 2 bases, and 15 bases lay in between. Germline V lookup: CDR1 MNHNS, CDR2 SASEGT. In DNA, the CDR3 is TGTGCCAGCAGTCCCGATCGGGAGGATAACACTGAAGCTTTCTTT. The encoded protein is CASSPDREDNTEAFF.

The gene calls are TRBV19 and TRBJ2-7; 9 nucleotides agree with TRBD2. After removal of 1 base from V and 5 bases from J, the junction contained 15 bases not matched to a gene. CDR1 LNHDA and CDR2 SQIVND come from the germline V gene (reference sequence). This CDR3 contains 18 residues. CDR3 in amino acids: CASSIVGASGALPDEQYF. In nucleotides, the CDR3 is TGTGCCAGTAGTATAGTGGGGGCTAGCGGGGCCCTCCCGGACGAGCAGTACTTC.

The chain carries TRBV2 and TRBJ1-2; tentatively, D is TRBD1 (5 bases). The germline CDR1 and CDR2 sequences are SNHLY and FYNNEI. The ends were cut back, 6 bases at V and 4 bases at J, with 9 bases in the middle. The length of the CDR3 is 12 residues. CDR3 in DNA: TGTGCCAGCAGGGGGCGCGTCTATGGCTACACCTTC. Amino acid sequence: CASRGRVYGYTF.

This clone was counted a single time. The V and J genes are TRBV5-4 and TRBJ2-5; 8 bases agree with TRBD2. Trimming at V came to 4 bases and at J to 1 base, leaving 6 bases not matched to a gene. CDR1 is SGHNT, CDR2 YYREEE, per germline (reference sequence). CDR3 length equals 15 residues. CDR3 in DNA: TGTGCCAGCAGCACCTGGACTAGCCCCCAAGAGACCCAGTACTTC. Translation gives CASSTWTSPQETQYF.

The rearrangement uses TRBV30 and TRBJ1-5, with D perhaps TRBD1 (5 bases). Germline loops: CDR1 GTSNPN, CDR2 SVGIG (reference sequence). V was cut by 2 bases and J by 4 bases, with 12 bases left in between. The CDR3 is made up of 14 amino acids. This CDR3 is CAWSQGAGNQPQHF. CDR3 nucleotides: TGTGCCTGGAGTCAAGGGGCAGGGAATCAGCCCCAGCATTTT.

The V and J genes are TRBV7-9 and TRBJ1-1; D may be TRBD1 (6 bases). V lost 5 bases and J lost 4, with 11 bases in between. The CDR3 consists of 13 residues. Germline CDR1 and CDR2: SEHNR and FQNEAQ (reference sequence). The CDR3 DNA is TGTGCCAGCAGCCAACGAGGGGGCACTGAAGCTTTCTTT. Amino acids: CASSQRGGTEAFF.

The CDR3 region is CASTDQGGVNTEAFF. The CDR3 DNA reads TGTGCCAGCACCGATCAAGGGGGGGTGAACACTGAAGCTTTCTTT. This chain joins TRBV7-9 and TRBJ1-1; D perhaps matches TRBD1 (6 bases). The V end lost 7 bases, the J end lost 0 bases, and 15 bases lay between the germline ends. CDR1 and CDR2 (germline): SEHNR, FQNEAQ (reference sequence). The length of the CDR3 is 15 residues. The full variable domain, rest sourced from reference TRBV7-9 and TRBJ1-1, is DTGVSQNPRHKITKRGQNVTFRCDPISEHNRLYWYRQTLGQGPEFLTYFQNEAQLEKSRLLSDRFSAERPKGSFSTLEIQRTEQGDSAMYLCASTDQGGVNTEAFFGQGTRLTVV.

The CDR3 DNA sequence: TGTGCCAGCAGCTTTGGGCAGTCCGCCGGCTACACCTTC. Protein: CASSFGQSAGYTF. The chain recombines TRBV5-4 with TRBJ1-2; D ambiguous. This CDR3 has 13 amino acids. V dropped 2 bases and J dropped 8 bases, with 13 bases sitting between them. CDR1 SGHNT and CDR2 YYREEE come from the germline V gene (reference sequence). Supplemented by reference TRBV5-4 and TRBJ1-2, the full variable domain reads ETGVTQSPTHLIKTRGQQVTLRCSSQSGHNTVSWYQQALGQGPQFIFQYYREEENGRGNFPPRFSGLQFPNYSSELNVNALELDDSALYLCASSFGQSAGYTFGSGTRLTVV.

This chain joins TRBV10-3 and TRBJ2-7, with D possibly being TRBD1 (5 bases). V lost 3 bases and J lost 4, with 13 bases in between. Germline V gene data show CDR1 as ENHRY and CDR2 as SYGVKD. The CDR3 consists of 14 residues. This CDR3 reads CAISEDRDTYEQYF. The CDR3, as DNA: TGTGCCATCAGTGAAGACAGAGATACTTACGAGCAGTACTTC.